This T cell receptor beta chain was found in a study of T cell changes during pregnancy in multiple sclerosis. Profiling relied on immunoSEQ multiplex PCR, and the TCRdb table lists in-frame clones only, not all of them. Among around 80,000 clones listed, roughly 94% were seen once. V trimming: 8 bases; J trimming: 10 bases; junction bases outside the gene matches: 8. From germline, CDR1 is MGHRA and CDR2 YSYEKL. CDR3 length equals 14 residues. The clonotype was recovered from a female donor in good health, enrolled as a control in a pregnancy study. Sequencing used peripheral blood, obtained in the second trimester of pregnancy. V and J are TRBV4-1 and TRBJ2-1, with TRBD2 matching over 13 bases. The DNA for the CDR3 is TGCGCCAGCCGAACCGGACTAGCGGGAGTCGAGCAGTTCTTC. Translation: CASRTGLAGVEQFF.